This T cell receptor (beta chain) comes out of a study of identical twins. Germline V gives CDR1 SGHVS, CDR2 FNYEAQ. With 5 bases clipped from V and 0 bases from J, the junction kept 11 bases outside the gene matches. This CDR3 has 19 residues. General study findings and limits: Zero-insertion analyses were open to partial confounding by invariant MAIT and iNKT cells. Cord blood beta clonotypes that were abundant carried fewer insertions, and memory repertoires showed no such trend.

This clonotype was seen a handful of times. What it recognizes is unknown. A single record per CDR3 protein comes from TCRdb applying MiXCR to the 5' RACE reads. The sample has about 690,000 distinct CDR3 sequences, 5.5% to 6.5% seen once. The source is a man aged 18 to 29 in good health. The V call is TRBV7-6, the J call TRBJ2-1, with 12 nucleotides matching TRBD1. Sequenced material: naive T cells sorted from blood. The CDR3 bases are TGTGCCAGCAGCCTCGGGGACAGGGGGCCGAAGAGCTCCTACAATGAGCAGTTCTTC. Residues: CASSLGDRGPKSSYNEQFF.